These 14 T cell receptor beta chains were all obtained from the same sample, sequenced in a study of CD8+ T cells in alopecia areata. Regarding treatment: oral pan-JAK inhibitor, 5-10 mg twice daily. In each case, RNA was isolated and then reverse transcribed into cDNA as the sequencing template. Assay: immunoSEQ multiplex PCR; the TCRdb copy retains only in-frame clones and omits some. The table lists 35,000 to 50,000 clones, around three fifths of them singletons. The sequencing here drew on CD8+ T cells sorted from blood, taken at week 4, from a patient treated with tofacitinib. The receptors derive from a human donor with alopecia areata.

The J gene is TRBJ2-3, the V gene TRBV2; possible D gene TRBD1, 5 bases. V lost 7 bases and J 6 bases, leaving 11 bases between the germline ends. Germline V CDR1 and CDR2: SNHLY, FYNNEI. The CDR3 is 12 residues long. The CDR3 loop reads CASTQGWDTQYF. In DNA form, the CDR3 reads TGTGCCAGCACCCAGGGTTGGGATACGCAGTATTTT.

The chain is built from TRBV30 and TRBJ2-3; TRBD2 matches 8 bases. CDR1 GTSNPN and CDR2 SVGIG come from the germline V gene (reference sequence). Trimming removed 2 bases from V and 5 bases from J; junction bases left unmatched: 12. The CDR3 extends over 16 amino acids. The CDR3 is CAWSPAGMAGGDTQYF. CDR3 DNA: TGTGCCTGGAGTCCTGCTGGGATGGCGGGGGGAGATACGCAGTATTTT.

The CDR3 loop reads CSVDFSQGRTEAFF. The CDR3 DNA is TGCAGCGTTGATTTTTCTCAGGGAAGGACTGAAGCTTTCTTT. This chain uses TRBV29-1 with TRBJ1-1; perhaps TRBD1 as D (5 bases). Trimming removed 3 bases from V and 5 bases from J, with 16 bases in between. The germline gives CDR1 SQVTM, CDR2 ANQGSEA. The CDR3 runs to 14 residues.

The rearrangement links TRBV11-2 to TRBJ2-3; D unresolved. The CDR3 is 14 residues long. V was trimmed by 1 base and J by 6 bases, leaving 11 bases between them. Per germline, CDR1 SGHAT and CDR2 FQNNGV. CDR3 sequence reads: CASSLGGPVDTQYF. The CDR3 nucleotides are TGTGCCAGCAGCTTAGGTGGCCCCGTGGATACGCAGTATTTT. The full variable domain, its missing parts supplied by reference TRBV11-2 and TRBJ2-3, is EAGVAQSPRYKIIEKRQSVAFWCNPISGHATLYWYQQILGQGPKLLIQFQNNGVVDDSQLPKDRFSAERLKGVDSTLKIQPAKLEDSAVYLCASSLGGPVDTQYFGPGTRLTVL.

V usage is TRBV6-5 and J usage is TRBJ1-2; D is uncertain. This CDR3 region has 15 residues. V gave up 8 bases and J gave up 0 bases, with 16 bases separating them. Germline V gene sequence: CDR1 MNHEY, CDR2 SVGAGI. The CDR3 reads CASANHPKANYGYTF. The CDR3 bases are TGTGCCAGCGCCAATCACCCGAAAGCTAACTATGGCTACACCTTC.

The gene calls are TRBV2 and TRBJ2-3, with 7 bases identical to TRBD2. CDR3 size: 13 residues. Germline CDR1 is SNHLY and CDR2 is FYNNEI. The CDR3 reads CAGGAGSTDTQYF. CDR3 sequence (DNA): TGTGCGGGAGGGGCAGGCAGCACAGATACGCAGTATTTT.

The CDR3: CASSLRGTEAFF. CDR3 sequence (DNA): TGTGCCAGCAGTTTACGAGGGACTGAAGCTTTCTTT. The V gene is TRBV27, the J gene TRBJ1-1; D is ambiguous. This CDR3 is 12 amino acids long. Trimming took off 2 bases at V and 5 bases at J, with 6 bases between the two ends. The germline gives CDR1 MNHEY, CDR2 SMNVEV (reference sequence).

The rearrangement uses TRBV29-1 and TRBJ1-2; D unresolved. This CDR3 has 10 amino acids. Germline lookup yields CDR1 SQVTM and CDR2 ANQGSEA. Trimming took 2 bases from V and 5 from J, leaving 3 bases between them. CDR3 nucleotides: TGCAGCGTTGAACAGTATGGCTACACCTTC. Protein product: CSVEQYGYTF.

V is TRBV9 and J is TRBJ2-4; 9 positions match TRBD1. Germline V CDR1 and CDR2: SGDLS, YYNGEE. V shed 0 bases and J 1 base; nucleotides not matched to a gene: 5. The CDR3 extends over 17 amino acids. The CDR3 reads CASSVGPGQGAKNIQYF. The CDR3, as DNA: TGTGCCAGCAGCGTAGGGCCGGGACAGGGCGCCAAAAACATTCAGTACTTC. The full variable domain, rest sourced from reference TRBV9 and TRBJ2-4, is DSGVTQTPKHLITATGQRVTLRCSPRSGDLSVYWYQQSLDQGLQFLIQYYNGEERAKGNILERFSAQQFPDLHSELNLSSLELGDSALYFCASSVGPGQGAKNIQYFGAGTRLSVL.

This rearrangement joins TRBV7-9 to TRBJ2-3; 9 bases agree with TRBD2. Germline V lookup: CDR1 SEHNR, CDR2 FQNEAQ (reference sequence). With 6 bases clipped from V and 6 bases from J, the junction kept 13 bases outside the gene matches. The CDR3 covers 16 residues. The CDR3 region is CASSDAAGGLGDTQYF. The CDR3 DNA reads TGTGCCAGCAGTGACGCCGCGGGGGGGCTGGGCGATACGCAGTATTTT.

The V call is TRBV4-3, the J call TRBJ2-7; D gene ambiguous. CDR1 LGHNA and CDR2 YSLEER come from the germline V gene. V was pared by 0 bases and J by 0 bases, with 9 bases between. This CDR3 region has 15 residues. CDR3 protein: CASSQDSRSSYEQYF. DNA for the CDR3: TGCGCCAGCAGCCAAGATTCCAGAAGCTCCTACGAGCAGTACTTC.

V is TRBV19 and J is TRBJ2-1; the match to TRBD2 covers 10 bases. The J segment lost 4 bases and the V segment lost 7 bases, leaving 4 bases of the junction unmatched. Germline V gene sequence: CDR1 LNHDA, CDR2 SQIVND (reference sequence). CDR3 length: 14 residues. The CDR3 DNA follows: TGTGCCAGTACCCCTAGCGGGGGATACAATGAGCAGTTCTTC. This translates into CASTPSGGYNEQFF.

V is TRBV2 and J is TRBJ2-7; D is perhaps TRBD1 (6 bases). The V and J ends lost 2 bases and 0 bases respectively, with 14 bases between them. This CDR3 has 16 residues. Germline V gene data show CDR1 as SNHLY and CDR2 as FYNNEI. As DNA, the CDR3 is TGTGCCAGCAGTGAACCACGGGACACCAACTCCTACGAGCAGTACTTC. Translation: CASSEPRDTNSYEQYF.

CDR3 in amino acids: CASGGQETQYF. The CDR3 DNA follows: TGTGCCAGCGGGGGGCAAGAGACCCAGTACTTC. This chain uses TRBV6-6 with TRBJ2-5; possible D gene TRBD2, 6 bases. Deletions cut 8 bases from V and 2 bases from J, with 6 bases between. CDR1 MNHNY and CDR2 SVGAGI come from the germline V gene (reference sequence). The CDR3 is 11 amino acids.